These T cell receptor beta chains were read from a single sample in a study of OX40 agonist ivuxolimab in advanced cancers. Using immunoSEQ multiplex PCR, the repertoire was profiled, and TCRdb retains in-frame clones only, with some absent. The sample holds tens of thousands of clones, 80% to 90% seen once. The sample here was CD4+ or CD8+ T cells sorted from blood, taken in a trial of the OX40 agonist ivuxolimab. Receptors originate from an adult with an advanced solid tumor such as melanoma, head and neck, liver or kidney cancer. CDR3s include the opening cysteine and the closing phenylalanine or tryptophan. D genes are given only for firm matches. Not every row has a clone size; where given, it reads once, few, many or a size class.

len | j_gene | d_gene | abundance | v_gene | CDR3nt | CDR3aa
18 | TRBJ2-7 | . | . | TRBV10-3 | TGTGCCATCAGTGAGGGACCGGGGAGAGGGGGAGCTGGGCACGAGCAGTACTTC | CAISEGPGRGGAGHEQYF
13 | TRBJ2-7 | . | . | TRBV15 | TGTGCCACCAGCATGGACGTCGGTCGGGAGCAGTACTTC | CATSMDVGREQYF
14 | TRBJ2-5 | . | . | TRBV29-1 | TGCAGCGTTGGGGGTCCTTCGGGTGGAGAGACCCAGTACTTC | CSVGGPSGGETQYF
14 | TRBJ1-2 | . | . | TRBV25-1 | TGTGCCAGCAGATCCGAGGGGAGTAACTATGGCTACACCTTC | CASRSEGSNYGYTF
18 | TRBJ2-7 | TRBD2 | . | TRBV5-4 | TGTGCCAGCAGCCCAGGACTAGCGGGAGGGACAACCACCTACGAGCAGTACTTC | CASSPGLAGGTTTYEQYF
14 | TRBJ1-1 | . | . | TRBV27 | TGTGCCAGCAGCTTGGGGGATACTAGCACTGAAGCTTTCTTT | CASSLGDTSTEAFF
14 | TRBJ2-1 | . | few | TRBV7-2 | TGTGCCAGCAGTCCCAGACTAACGGGTAATGAGCAGTTCTTC | CASSPRLTGNEQFF
14 | TRBJ2-7 | . | . | TRBV5-5 | TGTGCCAGCAGCTTGAGTGGACGCCGATACGAGCAGTACTTC | CASSLSGRRYEQYF
14 | TRBJ1-1 | . | . | TRBV7-3 | TGTGCCAGCAGCTTGAACAGGGAATCCGGGGAAGCTTTCTTT | CASSLNRESGEAFF
16 | TRBJ2-5 | . | once | TRBV5-1 | TGCGCCAGCAGCTGGGCAGCGGCAAGTAGGTCAGAGACCCAGTACTTC | CASSWAAASRSETQYF
17 | TRBJ2-1 | . | . | TRBV5-4 | TGTGCCAGCAGCTTGGGAGGGGCAGGCCCGACATACAATGAGCAGTTCTTC | CASSLGGAGPTYNEQFF
15 | TRBJ2-1 | . | . | TRBV10-1 | TGCGCCAGCAGTCCCGGGGGTTTCTCCTACAATGAGCAGTTCTTC | CASSPGGFSYNEQFF
14 | TRBJ2-5 | TRBD2 | . | TRBV30 | TGTGCCTGGAGTCGGGCGGGAGCCGGAGAGACCCAGTACTTC | CAWSRAGAGETQYF
15 | TRBJ2-7 | TRBD1 | . | TRBV6-1 | TGTGCCAGCAGTGGACAGGGGGCTTTAGGTATCGAGCAGTACTTC | CASSGQGALGIEQYF
14 | TRBJ1-4 | . | . | TRBV27 | TGTGCCAGCAGTTCTCCTGCAGCTAATGAAAAACTGTTTTTT | CASSSPAANEKLFF
14 | TRBJ2-2 | . | . | TRBV5-1 | TGCGCCAGCAGCTTGTTGGGGGAGGCCGGGGAGCTGTTTTTT | CASSLLGEAGELFF
16 | TRBJ2-2 | . | . | TRBV6-5 | TGTGCCAGCAGTTACGGGGGTTCATGGCGGCCTGGGGAGCTGTTTTTT | CASSYGGSWRPGELFF
15 | TRBJ2-7 | . | few | TRBV10-3 | TGTGCCATCAGTGAGTCGATCGGACCCTCCTACGAGCAGTACTTC | CAISESIGPSYEQYF
15 | TRBJ1-4 | . | . | TRBV2 | TGTGCCAGCAGTCTCCGGGCGGCCGTTAATGAAAAACTGTTTTTT | CASSLRAAVNEKLFF
15 | TRBJ1-6 | . | . | TRBV25-1 | TGTGCCAGCAGTGAAGATGGGCCGGGGGGGTCACCCCTCCACTTT | CASSEDGPGGSPLHF
15 | TRBJ1-5 | . | . | TRBV6-1 | TGTGCCAGCAGCCTCAGCTGGCGGGACAATCAGCCCCAGCATTTT | CASSLSWRDNQPQHF
19 | TRBJ2-6 | TRBD1 | once | TRBV7-9 | TGTGCCAGCAGCCAAACATCCGGACAGGGATACTCTGGGGCCAACGTCCTGACTTTC | CASSQTSGQGYSGANVLTF
15 | TRBJ1-1 | TRBD1 | . | TRBV5-1 | TGCGCCAGCAGCCTACAACAGGGGGCGACGACTGAAGCTTTCTTT | CASSLQQGATTEAFF
15 | TRBJ1-2 | TRBD1 | few | TRBV5-1 | TGCGCCAGCAGCTCAATGACAGGGGGCGCGGAAGGCTACACCTTC | CASSSMTGGAEGYTF
14 | TRBJ2-5 | . | once | TRBV10-1 | TGCGCCAGCAGTCCCGCGGGAACCCAAGAGACCCAGTACTTC | CASSPAGTQETQYF
13 | TRBJ2-5 | . | . | TRBV6-1 | TGTGCCAGCAGTGAACGGTGGGGGGAGACCCAGTACTTC | CASSERWGETQYF
13 | TRBJ1-2 | . | . | TRBV5-4 | TGTGCCAGCAGCTTGGACAGGTCCTATGGCTACACCTTC | CASSLDRSYGYTF
16 | TRBJ1-3 | TRBD1 | few | TRBV5-1 | TGCGCCAGCAGTCCAACAGGGGGCTTTTTTGGAAACACCATATATTTT | CASSPTGGFFGNTIYF
12 | TRBJ1-1 | . | . | TRBV28 | TGTGCCAGCACCTCGGCAGGGACTGAAGCTTTCTTT | CASTSAGTEAFF
13 | TRBJ1-6 | . | . | TRBV25-1 | TGTGCCAGCAAGTTGGCCTTTAATTCACCCCTCCACTTT | CASKLAFNSPLHF
15 | TRBJ1-1 | TRBD1 | . | TRBV5-1 | TGCGCCAGCAGCTCGCAGGGGGCTTTGGACACTGAAGCTTTCTTT | CASSSQGALDTEAFF
18 | TRBJ2-7 | TRBD2 | few | TRBV14 | TGTGCCAGCAGCCCCACCTTGTTTGGTAGCGGGAGGCCCTACGAGCAGTACTTC | CASSPTLFGSGRPYEQYF
14 | TRBJ2-1 | . | . | TRBV5-1 | TGCGCCAGCTCCCGGGAGACTAGCTACAATGAGCAGTTCTTC | CASSRETSYNEQFF
16 | TRBJ1-1 | . | . | TRBV30 | TGTGCCTGGAGCCGGCGGTCACAGCTGGTGAACACTGAAGCTTTCTTT | CAWSRRSQLVNTEAFF
11 | TRBJ2-7 | . | . | TRBV29-1 | TGCAGCGTTGAAGGTTCGTACGAGCAGTACTTC | CSVEGSYEQYF
17 | TRBJ2-3 | . | . | TRBV28 | TGTGCCAGCAGTTTTAATGTTAGGGGACTTAGCACAGATACGCAGTATTTT | CASSFNVRGLSTDTQYF
12 | TRBJ1-2 | . | . | TRBV29-1 | TGCAGCGTTGCCGGGGGGGACTATGGCTACACCTTC | CSVAGGDYGYTF
14 | TRBJ2-3 | TRBD2 | . | TRBV19 | TGTGCCAGTAGCAGGACTAGCGGGGGAGATACGCAGTATTTT | CASSRTSGGDTQYF
16 | TRBJ2-3 | TRBD2 | few | TRBV7-3 | TGTGCCAGCAGCGAAGGAGCGGGAGGGTACACAGATACGCAGTATTTT | CASSEGAGGYTDTQYF
16 | TRBJ1-5 | . | once | TRBV6-1 | TGTGCCAGCAGTGCTCCCGTGGACAGTCCAAATCAGCCCCAGCATTTT | CASSAPVDSPNQPQHF
13 | TRBJ2-1 | . | . | TRBV7-2 | TGTGCCAGCAGTTTAGGGAATTACGGGGAGCAGTTCTTC | CASSLGNYGEQFF
14 | TRBJ2-4 | TRBD2 | . | TRBV2 | TGTGCCAGCAGTCCCGGACTAGGCTCCCACATTCAGTACTTC | CASSPGLGSHIQYF
14 | TRBJ1-3 | . | . | TRBV6-1 | TGTGCCAGCAGTGAATGGGTCGATGGAAACACCATATATTTT | CASSEWVDGNTIYF
11 | TRBJ1-1 | . | . | TRBV7-9 | TGTGCCAGCACACGGAACACTGAAGCTTTCTTT | CASTRNTEAFF
13 | TRBJ1-5 | . | few | TRBV28 | TGTGCCAGCAGACCGGGAGCGGATCAGCCCCAGCATTTT | CASRPGADQPQHF